The source of this TCR beta chain is a study of blood T cell repertoires in COVID-19. Study at large: In each case, the material was cDNA or gDNA derived from T cells, B-cell-depleted T cells, or PBMCs.

V was pared by 1 base and J by 5 bases, with 11 bases between. The germline CDR1 and CDR2 sequences are LGHDT and YNNKEL (reference sequence). There are 14 residues in the CDR3. Sequenced by immunoSEQ multiplex PCR; TCRdb stores in-frame clones only, minus some. This repertoire shows some 94,000 clones, roughly nine tenths found once; its top ten account for approximately 16%. The chain carries TRBV3-1 (or the pseudogene TRBV3-2) and TRBJ1-1, with D tentatively TRBD1 (6 bases). The sequence was obtained from a woman aged 55-75 years with COVID-19, enrolled during active disease. The sample consisted of peripheral blood. CDR3 sequence: CASSQGGGRTEAFF. As DNA, the CDR3 is TGTGCCAGCAGCCAAGGGGGGGGCCGGACTGAAGCTTTCTTT.